Here is one T cell receptor (beta chain) with its context. The germline V gene has CDR1 MNHEY and CDR2 SVGAGI. The CDR3 consists of 12 residues. V was clipped by 9 bases and J by 4 bases, with 12 bases between them. The data derive from a study of T cell changes during pregnancy in multiple sclerosis. Clones were read by immunoSEQ multiplex PCR, and TCRdb kept only the in-frame ones, dropping some. The sample has roughly 53,000 clones; roughly 92% are singletons. This receptor was taken from a female donor with multiple sclerosis, enrolled in a pregnancy study. The chain uses TRBV6-5 and TRBJ1-1; D call uncertain. Sequenced material: CD4+ T cells from peripheral blood mononuclear cells, taken in the third trimester of pregnancy. DNA of the CDR3: TGTGCCAGTTACGACTGGAGCACTGAAGCTTTCTTT. Its protein product is CASYDWSTEAFF.